Shown below are 6 T cell receptor beta chains from a single sample sequenced in a study of blood T cell repertoires in COVID-19. The repertoire was sequenced with immunoSEQ multiplex PCR; TCRdb's copy has only in-frame clones and lacks some. The sample holds 100,000 to 120,000 clones, 88% seen once. Sequencing was carried out using peripheral blood. The receptors derive from a human donor in a cohort sampled during active COVID-19.

The CDR3 reads CASSESTGSSNEQFF. CDR3 DNA sequence: TGTGCCAGCAGTGAATCAACAGGGAGTTCCAATGAGCAGTTCTTC. The chain has TRBV6-1 and TRBJ2-1; D possibly corresponds to TRBD1 (6 bases). The V gene's germline CDR1 is MNHNS and CDR2 SASEGT. Trimming stripped 2 bases from V and 6 bases from J, with 14 bases between. The CDR3 consists of 15 residues.

V is TRBV11-2 and J is TRBJ1-3; D gene unclear. V was clipped by 5 bases and J by 2 bases, with 16 bases between them. The CDR3 sequence is 16 residues long. The germline gives CDR1 SGHAT, CDR2 FQNNGV. In DNA form, the CDR3 reads TGTGCCAGCAGCAGTTTACAGAAACCGGCTGGAAACACCATATATTTT. It translates to CASSSLQKPAGNTIYF. Filled out from reference TRBV11-2 and TRBJ1-3, the complete variable domain reads EAGVAQSPRYKIIEKRQSVAFWCNPISGHATLYWYQQILGQGPKLLIQFQNNGVVDDSQLPKDRFSAERLKGVDSTLKIQPAKLEDSAVYLCASSSLQKPAGNTIYFGEGSWLTVV.

The chain joins TRBV5-4 to TRBJ2-3, with 7 positions matching TRBD2. The germline gives CDR1 SGHNT, CDR2 YYREEE (reference sequence). With 0 bases clipped from V and 6 bases from J, the junction kept 7 bases outside the gene matches. CDR3 length: 15 amino acids. The DNA of the CDR3 is TGTGCCAGCAGCTTGGAGGGAGCGCGGGGGGATACGCAGTATTTT. This translates into CASSLEGARGDTQYF. The full variable domain, its missing parts supplied by reference TRBV5-4 and TRBJ2-3, is ETGVTQSPTHLIKTRGQQVTLRCSSQSGHNTVSWYQQALGQGPQFIFQYYREEENGRGNFPPRFSGLQFPNYSSELNVNALELDDSALYLCASSLEGARGDTQYFGPGTRLTVL.

The chain combines TRBV7-2 with TRBJ2-7; D is perhaps TRBD2 (6 bases). The ends were cut back, 1 base at V and 3 bases at J, with 19 bases in the middle. Germline lookup yields CDR1 SGHTA and CDR2 FQGNSA. The CDR3 runs 17 residues. CDR3 DNA: TGTGCCAGCAGCTTAGATTCTTGGGCGGGACGTAACTACGAGCAGTACTTC. Residues: CASSLDSWAGRNYEQYF.

The V gene is TRBV27, the J gene TRBJ2-1; 7 nucleotides line up with TRBD1. The CDR3 consists of 14 residues. Germline values: CDR1 MNHEY, CDR2 SMNVEV (reference sequence). V lost 3 bases to trimming and J lost 4 bases; unmatched junction nucleotides: 3. This chain's CDR3 is CASSFTGVYNEQFF. The CDR3 DNA reads as TGTGCCAGCAGTTTTACAGGGGTGTACAATGAGCAGTTCTTC.

The CDR3, as DNA: TGCGCCAGCAGCCCCAGGGTCATGAACACTGAAGCTTTCTTT. This gives the protein CASSPRVMNTEAFF. The chain links TRBV4-1 to TRBJ1-1; D is perhaps TRBD1 (5 bases). CDR1 is MGHRA, CDR2 YSYEKL, per germline. There are 14 residues in the CDR3. The ends were cut back, 4 bases at V and 0 bases at J, with 9 bases in the middle.